This entry lists 15 T cell receptor beta chains sequenced from one sample in a study of technical replicates of blood from several donors. Only in-frame clones appear in the TCRdb table, and some are missing; sequencing was by immunoSEQ multiplex PCR. Of approximately 12,000 clones in the sample, around 91% were seen once. Source material: PBMCs. The receptors stem from a human donor in good health.

The chain recombines TRBV7-2 with TRBJ2-1; D may be TRBD1 (5 bases). This CDR3 has 15 residues. CDR1 SGHTA and CDR2 FQGNSA come from the germline V gene. V dropped 3 bases and J dropped 7 bases, with 16 bases sitting between them. The CDR3 sequence: CASSLRWGLVNEQFF. CDR3 coding DNA: TGTGCCAGCAGCTTGAGATGGGGCCTCGTTAATGAGCAGTTCTTC.

The chain uses TRBV4-1 and TRBJ1-2; D uncertain. Trimming took off 0 bases at V and 4 bases at J, with 9 bases between the two ends. CDR3 length equals 14 residues. Germline values: CDR1 MGHRA, CDR2 YSYEKL. In nucleotides, the CDR3 is TGCGCCAGCAGCCAAGATGTATTCGGCTATGGCTACACCTTC. Translated: CASSQDVFGYGYTF.

The CDR3 DNA follows: TGCGCCAGCAGCTTGGGGGGACAGTCCACAGATACGCAGTATTTT. Its protein product is CASSLGGQSTDTQYF. The genes are TRBV5-1 and TRBJ2-3; 7 bases line up with TRBD1. Germline V gene lookup returns CDR1 SGHRS and CDR2 YFSETQ. J lost 2 bases, V lost 0 bases, and 3 bases had no gene match. The CDR3 totals 15 residues.

This clone was seen once. V and J are TRBV23-1 and TRBJ1-2; TRBD1 matches 8 bases. TRBV23-1 is identified as an open reading frame with a role that is uncertain. V shed 0 bases, J shed 5 bases, and the junction held 2 bases outside the gene matches. The CDR3 runs 14 residues. The CDR3 sequence is CASSQSRTGYGYTF. The CDR3 DNA sequence: TGCGCCAGCAGTCAATCGAGGACAGGGTATGGCTACACCTTC.

This chain joins TRBV10-3 and TRBJ2-1; possible D gene TRBD1, 5 bases. The CDR3 covers 14 residues. Germline assignment: CDR1 ENHRY and CDR2 SYGVKD. V lost 2 bases and J lost 10, with 15 bases in between. The CDR3 DNA sequence: TGTGCCATCAGTGAGCCCTTGCCTGGGGCCGAGCAGTTCTTC. It translates to CAISEPLPGAEQFF.

This chain uses TRBV5-1 with TRBJ1-3, with D uncertain. In germline, CDR1 is SGHRS, CDR2 YFSETQ. This CDR3 region has 13 residues. The V gene lost 2 bases and the J gene lost 2 bases, with 5 bases spanning the gap. The CDR3 DNA reads as TGCGCCAGCAGCTTCACTACTGGAAACACCATATATTTT. Residues: CASSFTTGNTIYF.

The rearrangement links TRBV4-1 to TRBJ2-7, with 8 bases fitting TRBD2. CDR3 size: 17 residues. Germline loops: CDR1 MGHRA, CDR2 YSYEKL. With 1 base clipped from V and 0 bases from J, the junction kept 8 bases outside the gene matches. The DNA of the CDR3 is TGCGCCAGCAGCCAAGGCTCCGCCGGGACTAGCTCCTACGAGCAGTACTTC. It specifies CASSQGSAGTSSYEQYF.

This chain joins TRBV11-2 and TRBJ2-1; 10 bases are a match to TRBD1. The ends lost 5 bases at V and 4 bases at J; junction bases unmatched: 5. The germline gives CDR1 SGHAT, CDR2 FQNNGV. There are 15 residues in the CDR3. The CDR3: CASSIRDRGYNEQFF. DNA for the CDR3: TGTGCCAGCAGCATAAGGGACAGGGGTTACAATGAGCAGTTCTTC.

This chain connects TRBV7-9 to TRBJ2-1, with D perhaps matching TRBD1 (6 bases). The CDR3 totals 13 residues. Trimming stripped 5 bases from V and 13 bases from J, with 18 bases between. Germline-derived CDR1 and CDR2 are SEHNR and FQNEAQ (reference sequence). CDR3 nucleotide sequence: TGTGCCAGCAGCCGACCCGGGGACACGGTACAGTTCTTC. Its protein is CASSRPGDTVQFF. The complete variable domain, with remaining parts taken from reference TRBV7-9 and TRBJ2-1, reads DTGVSQNPRHKITKRGQNVTFRCDPISEHNRLYWYRQTLGQGPEFLTYFQNEAQLEKSRLLSDRFSAERPKGSFSTLEIQRTEQGDSAMYLCASSRPGDTVQFFGPGTRLTVL.

V usage is TRBV29-1 and J usage is TRBJ2-7; TRBD2 might be the D (5 bases). Trimming took off 5 bases at V and 2 bases at J, with 13 bases between the two ends. The CDR3 length is 13 residues. Looked up from germline, CDR1 is SQVTM and CDR2 is ANQGSEA. CDR3 protein: CSVLAGNTYEQYF. The CDR3 bases are TGCAGCGTTCTTGCGGGTAATACCTACGAGCAGTACTTC.

The rearrangement links TRBV21-1 to TRBJ1-1. TRBV21-1 is noted as a pseudogene. This CDR3 comprises 11 residues. This CDR3 is CAPGGDTEAFF. CDR3 bases: TGTGCCCCGGGGGGAGACACTGAAGCTTTCTTT.

CDR3 residues: CASSLTGVNTEAFF. DNA of the CDR3: TGTGCCAGCAGCTTGACAGGGGTTAACACTGAAGCTTTCTTT. The rearrangement uses TRBV7-2 and TRBJ1-1; the match to TRBD1 covers 8 bases. CDR3 size: 14 residues. V trimming: 3 bases; J trimming: 2 bases; junction bases outside the gene matches: 2. Germline V CDR1 and CDR2: SGHTA, FQGNSA.

This clone was observed a few times. The rearrangement joins TRBV6-5 to TRBJ1-2, with TRBD1 matching over 9 bases. The V gene end was trimmed by 6 bases and the J gene end by 8 bases; junction bases not matched to a gene: 7. CDR1 and CDR2 (germline): MNHEY, SVGAGI. This CDR3 contains 13 residues. The CDR3 DNA sequence: TGTGCCAGCAGACTGGGACAGGGTGGAGGCTACACCTTC. It is translated as CASRLGQGGGYTF.

The chain is built from TRBV27 and TRBJ2-7, with 10 positions matching TRBD2. CDR3 size: 13 residues. Germline lookup yields CDR1 MNHEY and CDR2 SMNVEV (reference sequence). V shed 5 bases and J 2 bases; nucleotides not matched to a gene: 0. CDR3 nucleotides: TGTGCCAGCAGTCTAGCGGGAGCCTACGAGCAGTACTTC. Protein product: CASSLAGAYEQYF.

The V call is TRBV14, the J call TRBJ2-3, with 11 bases lining up with TRBD2. The CDR3 spans 15 residues. V trimming: 5 bases; J trimming: 5 bases; junction bases outside the gene matches: 6. Germline lookup yields CDR1 SGHDN and CDR2 FVKESK. The CDR3, as DNA: TGTGCCAGCAGCTTACTAGCGGGGGTATTAGATACGCAGTATTTT. Its protein product is CASSLLAGVLDTQYF.